One sample yielded the 9 T cell receptor beta chains listed below, sequenced in a study of blood T cell repertoires in COVID-19. Profiling relied on immunoSEQ multiplex PCR, and the TCRdb table lists in-frame clones only, not all of them. The sample has 60,000 to 75,000 clones; about four fifths are singletons. The source material was peripheral blood. These receptors were collected from a woman older than 75 with acute or convalescent COVID-19.

Points on this clone: At one boundary the junction diverges from the germline segment, which might be a read error. This chain connects TRBV7-7 to TRBJ2-5, with 12 bases aligning to TRBD2. Per germline, CDR1 SSHAT and CDR2 FNYEAQ (reference sequence). The CDR3 sequence is 14 residues long. CDR3 nucleotide sequence: TGTGCTAGCAGCCCCTCTAGCGGGGGGGCGGGCCAGTACTTC. The encoded protein is CASSPSSGGAGQYF. The full variable domain, with the rest looked up from reference TRBV7-7 and TRBJ2-5, is GAGVSQSPRYKVTKRGQDVTLRCDPISSHATLYWYQQALGQGPEFLTYFNYEAQPDKSGLPSDRFSAERPEGSISTLTIQRTEQRDSAMYRCASSPSSGGAGQYFGPGTRLLVL.

The chain employs TRBV5-6 and TRBJ2-2; 9 nucleotides agree with TRBD2. In germline, CDR1 is SGHDT, CDR2 YYEEEE. Trimming removed 4 bases from V and 2 bases from J; junction bases left unmatched: 3. The CDR3 consists of 15 residues. The DNA of the CDR3 is TGTGCCAGCAGCCTGGGACTAGCTAACACCGGGGAGCTGTTTTTT. This sequence encodes CASSLGLANTGELFF. The full variable domain, its missing parts supplied by reference TRBV5-6 and TRBJ2-2, is DAGVTQSPTHLIKTRGQQVTLRCSPKSGHDTVSWYQQALGQGPQFIFQYYEEEERQRGNFPDRFSGHQFPNYSSELNVNALLLGDSALYLCASSLGLANTGELFFGEGSRLTVL.

V gene TRBV11-2 combines with J gene TRBJ2-1; the D gene is possibly TRBD2 (7 bases). The CDR3 is 14 amino acids. The germline gives CDR1 SGHAT, CDR2 FQNNGV. The germline V and J ends were trimmed by 4 bases and 13 bases, with 20 bases remaining between them. The CDR3 DNA reads TGTGCCAGCAGCTCTATGAGGGGGGGGTACACCCAGTTCTTC. Its protein is CASSSMRGGYTQFF.

The count of this clone is one. The V and J genes are TRBV19 and TRBJ1-3; a weak D match, TRBD1 (5 bases). This CDR3 has 15 amino acids. Germline-derived CDR1 and CDR2 are LNHDA and SQIVND (reference sequence). V was clipped by 10 bases and J by 2 bases, with 18 bases between them. This CDR3 reads CATRRDFSPGNTIYF. The CDR3 DNA sequence: TGTGCCACCCGCAGGGACTTTTCTCCTGGAAACACCATATATTTT.

J is TRBJ2-5 and V is TRBV19; the match to TRBD2 covers 11 bases. Germline CDR1 reads LNHDA; CDR2 reads SQIVND (reference sequence). Losses at the gene ends were 2 bases for V and 2 bases for J; bases not matched to a gene: 4. This CDR3 contains 16 residues. The CDR3: CASSISASGGQETQYF. The DNA of the CDR3 is TGTGCCAGTAGTATATCGGCTAGCGGGGGGCAAGAGACCCAGTACTTC.

This clone was observed many times. V is TRBV7-9 and J is TRBJ1-4; tentative D call: TRBD1 (6 bases). Trimming left V 5 bases short and J 0 bases short, with 13 bases between. This CDR3 has 16 amino acids. CDR1 and CDR2 (germline): SEHNR, FQNEAQ (reference sequence). DNA for the CDR3: TGTGCCAGCAGCCCCCGGGACACTACAACTAATGAAAAACTGTTTTTT. Its protein is CASSPRDTTTNEKLFF.

This clone was observed a handful of times. The rearrangement links TRBV3-1 (or the pseudogene TRBV3-2) to TRBJ1-6, with D tentatively TRBD1 (5 bases). Deletions cut 0 bases from V and 9 bases from J, with 12 bases between. The CDR3 length is 15 residues. Germline CDR1 is LGHDT and CDR2 is YNNKEL (reference sequence). The CDR3 DNA reads TGTGCCAGCAGCCAAGACGCGGGGCAGACTTCACCCCTCCACTTT. Translated, it gives CASSQDAGQTSPLHF.

The chain joins TRBV6-4 to TRBJ2-7; a possible D gene is TRBD1 (5 bases). V was clipped by 7 bases and J by 0 bases, with 22 bases between them. This CDR3 is 17 amino acids long. Germline V gives CDR1 MRHNA, CDR2 SNTAGT. CDR3 coding DNA: TGTGCCAGCACTCAGGGTTTGTTTAGTCCAAGCTCCTACGAGCAGTACTTC. Residues: CASTQGLFSPSSYEQYF.

CDR3 amino acids: CSASDRAKGTEAFF. CDR3 nucleotide sequence: TGCAGTGCTAGTGACAGGGCTAAGGGCACTGAAGCTTTCTTT. The chain combines TRBV20-1 with TRBJ1-1; 7 nucleotides align to TRBD1. Germline values: CDR1 DFQATT, CDR2 SNEGSKA (reference sequence). Trimming cost V 3 bases and J 4 bases; bases outside gene matches: 8. The CDR3 consists of 14 residues.